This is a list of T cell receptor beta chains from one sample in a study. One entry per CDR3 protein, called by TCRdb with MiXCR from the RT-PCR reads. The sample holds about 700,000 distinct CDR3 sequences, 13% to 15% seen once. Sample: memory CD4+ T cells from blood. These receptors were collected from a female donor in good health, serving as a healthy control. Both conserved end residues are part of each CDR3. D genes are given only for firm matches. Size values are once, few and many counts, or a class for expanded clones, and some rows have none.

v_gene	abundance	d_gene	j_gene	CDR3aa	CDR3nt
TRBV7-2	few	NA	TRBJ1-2	CASSLGGTSLGYGYTF	TGTGCCAGCAGCTTAGGTGGAACATCGCTAGGCTATGGCTACACCTTC
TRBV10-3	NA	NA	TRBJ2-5	CAISESGGPGEETQYF	TGTGCCATCAGTGAGTCAGGGGGCCCGGGGGAAGAGACCCAGTACTTC
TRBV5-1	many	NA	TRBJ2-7	CASSPQRGGEQYF	TGCGCCAGCAGCCCTCAACGGGGCGGGGAGCAGTACTTC
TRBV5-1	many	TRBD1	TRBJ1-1	CASSHGTAAEAFF	TGCGCCAGCAGCCACGGGACAGCTGCCGAAGCTTTCTTT
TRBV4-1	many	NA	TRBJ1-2	CASSQAGTLNYGYTF	TGCGCCAGCAGCCAAGCCGGGACCCTAAACTATGGCTACACCTTC
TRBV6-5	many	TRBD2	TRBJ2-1	CASSYSTSAYNEQFF	TGTGCCAGCAGTTACTCGACTAGCGCCTACAATGAGCAGTTCTTC
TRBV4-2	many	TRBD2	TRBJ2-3	CASSQEFLAGGPVDTQYF	TGTGCCAGCAGCCAAGAGTTTCTAGCGGGAGGTCCTGTCGATACGCAGTATTTT
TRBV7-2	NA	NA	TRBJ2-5	CASSLGLLGQETQYF	TGTGCCAGCAGCTTAGGTTTGCTGGGCCAAGAGACCCAGTACTTC
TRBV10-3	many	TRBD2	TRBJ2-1	CAIRGLAGDEQFF	TGTGCCATCAGAGGACTAGCGGGGGATGAGCAGTTCTTC
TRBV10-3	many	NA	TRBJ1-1	CAISESRGGRVNTEAFF	TGTGCCATCAGTGAGTCCCGAGGGGGGCGCGTGAACACTGAAGCTTTCTTT
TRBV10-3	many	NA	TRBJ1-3	CAISESNVAGNTIYF	TGTGCCATCAGTGAGTCGAACGTAGCTGGAAACACCATATATTTT
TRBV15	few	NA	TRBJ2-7	CATSRPRGVQYF	TGTGCCACCAGCAGACCAAGGGGGGTGCAGTACTTC
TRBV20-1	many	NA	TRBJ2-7	CSATIPRGAMYEQYF	TGCAGTGCTACCATCCCCCGGGGGGCTATGTACGAGCAGTACTTC